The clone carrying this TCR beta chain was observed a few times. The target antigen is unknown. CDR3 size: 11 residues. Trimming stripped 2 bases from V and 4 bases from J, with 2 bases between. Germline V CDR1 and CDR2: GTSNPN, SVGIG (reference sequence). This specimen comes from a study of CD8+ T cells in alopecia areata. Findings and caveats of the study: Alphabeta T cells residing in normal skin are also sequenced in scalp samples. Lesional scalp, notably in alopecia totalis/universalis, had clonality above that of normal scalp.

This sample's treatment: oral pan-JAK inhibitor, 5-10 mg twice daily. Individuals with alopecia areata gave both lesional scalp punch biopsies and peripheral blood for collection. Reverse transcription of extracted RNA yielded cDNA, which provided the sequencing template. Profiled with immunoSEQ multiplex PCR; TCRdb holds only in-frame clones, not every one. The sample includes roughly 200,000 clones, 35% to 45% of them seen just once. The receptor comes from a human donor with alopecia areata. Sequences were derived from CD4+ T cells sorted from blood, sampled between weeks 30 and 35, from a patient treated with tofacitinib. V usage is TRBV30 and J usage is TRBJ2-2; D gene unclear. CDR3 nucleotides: TGTGCCTGGAGTTTCACCGGGGAGCTGTTTTTT. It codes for CAWSFTGELFF.